This T cell receptor (beta chain) was obtained from a study of response to subunit inactivated influenza vaccine. Overall study results and limits: Authors suggested each seasonal flu vaccination may recruit only limited numbers of new T cells.

TCRdb re-called the RT-PCR reads through MiXCR, storing one row per CDR3 protein. The data contain roughly 780,000 distinct CDR3 sequences, about a fifth of them singletons. Germline CDR1 is SGHNT and CDR2 is YYREEE (reference sequence). V shed 5 bases and J shed 6 bases, with 12 bases lying between them. The CDR3 covers 13 residues. About this clonotype: What it recognizes is unknown.

This sequence originates from a man aged 50 to 60 who received an inactivated influenza vaccine. The genes are TRBV5-4 and TRBJ2-1; the D is unclear. The specimen comprised PBMCs from blood, sampled roughly 5 days after vaccination. This chain's CDR3 is CASSPEWGNEQFF. The CDR3 coding sequence is TGTGCCAGCAGTCCAGAATGGGGCAATGAGCAGTTCTTC.